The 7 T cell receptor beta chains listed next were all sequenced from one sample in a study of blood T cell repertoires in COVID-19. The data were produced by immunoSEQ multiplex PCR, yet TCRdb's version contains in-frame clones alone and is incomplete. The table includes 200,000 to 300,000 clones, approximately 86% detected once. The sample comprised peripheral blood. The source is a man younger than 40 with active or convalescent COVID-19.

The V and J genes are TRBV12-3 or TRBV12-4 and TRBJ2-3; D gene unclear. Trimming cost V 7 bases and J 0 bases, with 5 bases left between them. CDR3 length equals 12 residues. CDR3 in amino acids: CASTNSTDTQYF. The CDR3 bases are TGTGCCAGCACCAATAGCACAGATACGCAGTATTTT.

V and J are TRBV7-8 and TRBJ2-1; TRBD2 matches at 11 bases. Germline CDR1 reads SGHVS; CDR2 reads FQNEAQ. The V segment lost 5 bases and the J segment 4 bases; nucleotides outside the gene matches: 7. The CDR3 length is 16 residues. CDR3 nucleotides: TGTGCCAGCAGCCACCTAGCGGGGGGTCTTTACAATGAGCAGTTCTTC. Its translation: CASSHLAGGLYNEQFF. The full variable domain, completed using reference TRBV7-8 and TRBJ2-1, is GAGVSQSPRYKVAKRGQDVALRCDPISGHVSLFWYQQALGQGPEFLTYFQNEAQLDKSGLPSDRFFAERPEGSVSTLKIQRTQQEDSAVYLCASSHLAGGLYNEQFFGPGTRLTVL.

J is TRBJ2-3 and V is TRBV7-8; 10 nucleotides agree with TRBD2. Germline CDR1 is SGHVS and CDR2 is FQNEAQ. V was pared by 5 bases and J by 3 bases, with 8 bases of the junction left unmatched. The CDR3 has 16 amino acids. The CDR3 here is CASSVLAGVWTDTQYF. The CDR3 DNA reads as TGTGCCAGCAGCGTCCTAGCGGGGGTTTGGACAGATACGCAGTATTTT.

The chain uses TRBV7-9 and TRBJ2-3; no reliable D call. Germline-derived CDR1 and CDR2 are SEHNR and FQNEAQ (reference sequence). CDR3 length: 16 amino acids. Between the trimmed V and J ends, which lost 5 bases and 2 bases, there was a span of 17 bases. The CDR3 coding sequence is TGTGCCAGCAGCAGTTCTAGTACTCTTGTCACAGATACGCAGTATTTT. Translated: CASSSSSTLVTDTQYF.

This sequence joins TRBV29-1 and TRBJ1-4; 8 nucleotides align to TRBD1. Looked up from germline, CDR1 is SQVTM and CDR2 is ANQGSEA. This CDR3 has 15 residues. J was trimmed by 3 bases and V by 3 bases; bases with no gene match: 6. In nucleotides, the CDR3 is TGCAGCGTTGAGAATGACAGGGGAGCTAATGAAAAACTGTTTTTT. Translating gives CSVENDRGANEKLFF.

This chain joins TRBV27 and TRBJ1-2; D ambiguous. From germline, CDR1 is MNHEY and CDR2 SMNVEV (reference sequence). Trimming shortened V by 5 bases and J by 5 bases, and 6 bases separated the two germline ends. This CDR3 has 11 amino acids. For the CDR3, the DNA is TGTGCCAGCAGTAGAGGATATGGCTACACCTTC. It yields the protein CASSRGYGYTF.

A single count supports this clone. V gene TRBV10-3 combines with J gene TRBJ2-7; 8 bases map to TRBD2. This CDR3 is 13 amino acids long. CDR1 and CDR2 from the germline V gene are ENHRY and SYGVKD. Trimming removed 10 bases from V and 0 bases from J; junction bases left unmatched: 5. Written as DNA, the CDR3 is TGTGCCACCCAGGGGACTAGCTCCTACGAGCAGTACTTC. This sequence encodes CATQGTSSYEQYF.